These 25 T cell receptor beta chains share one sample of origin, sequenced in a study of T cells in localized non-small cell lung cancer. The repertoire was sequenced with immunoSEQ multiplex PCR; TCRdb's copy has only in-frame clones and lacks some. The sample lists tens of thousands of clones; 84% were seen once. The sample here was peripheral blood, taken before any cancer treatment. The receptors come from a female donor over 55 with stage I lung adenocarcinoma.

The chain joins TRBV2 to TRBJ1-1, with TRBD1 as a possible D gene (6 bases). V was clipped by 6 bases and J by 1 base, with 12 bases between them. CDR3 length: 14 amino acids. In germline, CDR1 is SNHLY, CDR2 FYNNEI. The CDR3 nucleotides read TGTGCCAGCAGGAAGACAGGAACGAACACTGAAGCTTTCTTT. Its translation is CASRKTGTNTEAFF.

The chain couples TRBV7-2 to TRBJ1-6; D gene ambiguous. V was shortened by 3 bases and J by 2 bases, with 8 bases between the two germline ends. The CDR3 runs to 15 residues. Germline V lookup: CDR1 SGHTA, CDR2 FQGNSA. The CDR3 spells CASSLGRTYNSPLHF. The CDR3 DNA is TGTGCCAGCAGCTTGGGGAGAACCTATAATTCACCCCTCCACTTT.

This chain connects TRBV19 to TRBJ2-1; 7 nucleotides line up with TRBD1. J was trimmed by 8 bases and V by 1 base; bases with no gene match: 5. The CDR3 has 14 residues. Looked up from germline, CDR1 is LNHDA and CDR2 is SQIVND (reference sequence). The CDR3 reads CASSIGDSRYEQFF. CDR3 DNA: TGTGCCAGTAGTATAGGGGACAGTAGGTATGAGCAGTTCTTC. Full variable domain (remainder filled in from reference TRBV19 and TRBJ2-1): DGGITQSPKYLFRKEGQNVTLSCEQNLNHDAMYWYRQDPGQGLRLIYYSQIVNDFQKGDIAEGYSVSREKKESFPLTVTSAQKNPTAFYLCASSIGDSRYEQFFGPGTRLTVL.

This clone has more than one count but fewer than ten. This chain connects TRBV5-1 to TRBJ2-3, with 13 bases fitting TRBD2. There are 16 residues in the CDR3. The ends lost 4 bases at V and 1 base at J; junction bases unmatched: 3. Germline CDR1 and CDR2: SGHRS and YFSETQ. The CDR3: CASSRTSGSGTDTQYF. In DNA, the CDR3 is TGCGCCAGCAGCCGGACTAGCGGGAGTGGCACAGATACGCAGTATTTT.

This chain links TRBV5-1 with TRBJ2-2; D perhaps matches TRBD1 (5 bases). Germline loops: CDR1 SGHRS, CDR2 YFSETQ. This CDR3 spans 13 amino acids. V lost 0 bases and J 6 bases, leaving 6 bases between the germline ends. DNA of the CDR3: TGCGCCAGCAGCTTGGTCAGGGCCGGGGAGCTGTTTTTT. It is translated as CASSLVRAGELFF.

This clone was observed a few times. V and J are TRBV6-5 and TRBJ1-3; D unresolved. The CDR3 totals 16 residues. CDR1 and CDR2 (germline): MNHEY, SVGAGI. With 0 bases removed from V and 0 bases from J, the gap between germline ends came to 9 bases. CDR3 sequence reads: CASSYSSQASGNTIYF. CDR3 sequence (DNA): TGTGCCAGCAGTTACTCGAGTCAGGCCTCTGGAAACACCATATATTTT.

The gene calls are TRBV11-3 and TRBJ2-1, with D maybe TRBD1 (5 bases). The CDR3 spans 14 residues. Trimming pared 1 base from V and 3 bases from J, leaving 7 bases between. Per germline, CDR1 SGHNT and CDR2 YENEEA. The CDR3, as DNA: TGTGCCAGCAGCTTAGGTCAGGGCTACAATGAGCAGTTCTTC. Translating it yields CASSLGQGYNEQFF.

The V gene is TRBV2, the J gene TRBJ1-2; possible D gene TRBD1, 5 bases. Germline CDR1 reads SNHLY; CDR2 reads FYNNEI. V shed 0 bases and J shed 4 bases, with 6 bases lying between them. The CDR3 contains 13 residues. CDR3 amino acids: CASSEAGTYGYTF. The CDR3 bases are TGTGCCAGCAGTGAAGCAGGGACCTATGGCTACACCTTC.

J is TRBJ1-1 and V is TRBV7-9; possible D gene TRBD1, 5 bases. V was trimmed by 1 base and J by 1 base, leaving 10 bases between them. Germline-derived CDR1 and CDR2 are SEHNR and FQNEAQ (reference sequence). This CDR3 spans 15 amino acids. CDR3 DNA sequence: TGTGCCAGCAGCTTAGTGGGACGGAAGAACACTGAAGCTTTCTTT. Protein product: CASSLVGRKNTEAFF.

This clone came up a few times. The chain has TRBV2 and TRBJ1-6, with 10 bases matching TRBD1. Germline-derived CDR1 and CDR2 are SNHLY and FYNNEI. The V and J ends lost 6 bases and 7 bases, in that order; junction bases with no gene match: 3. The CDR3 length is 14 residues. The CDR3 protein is CASRGTGANSPLHF. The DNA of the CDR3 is TGTGCCAGCAGAGGGACAGGGGCGAATTCACCCCTCCACTTT.

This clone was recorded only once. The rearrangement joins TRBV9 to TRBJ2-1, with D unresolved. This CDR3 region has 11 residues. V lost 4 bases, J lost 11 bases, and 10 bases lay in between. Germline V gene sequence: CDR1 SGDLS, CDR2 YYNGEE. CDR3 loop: CASSPGSKQFF. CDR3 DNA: TGTGCCAGCAGCCCAGGTTCGAAGCAGTTCTTC.

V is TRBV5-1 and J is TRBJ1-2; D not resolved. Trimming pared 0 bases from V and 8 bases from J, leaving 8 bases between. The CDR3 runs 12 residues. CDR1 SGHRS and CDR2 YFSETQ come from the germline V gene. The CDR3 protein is CASSLAGWGYTF. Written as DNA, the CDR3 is TGCGCCAGCAGCTTGGCGGGGTGGGGCTACACCTTC.

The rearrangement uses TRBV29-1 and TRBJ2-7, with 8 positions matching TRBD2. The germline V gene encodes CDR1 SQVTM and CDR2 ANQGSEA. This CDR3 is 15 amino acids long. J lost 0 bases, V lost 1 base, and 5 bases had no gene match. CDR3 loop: CSVEGLASNSYEQYF. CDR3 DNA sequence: TGCAGCGTTGAAGGACTAGCGAGCAACTCCTACGAGCAGTACTTC.

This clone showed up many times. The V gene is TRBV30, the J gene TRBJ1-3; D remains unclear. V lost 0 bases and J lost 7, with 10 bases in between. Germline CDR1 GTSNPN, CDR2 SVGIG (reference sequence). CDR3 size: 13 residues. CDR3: CAWSVISGNTIYF. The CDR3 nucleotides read TGTGCCTGGAGTGTTATTTCCGGCAACACCATATATTTT.

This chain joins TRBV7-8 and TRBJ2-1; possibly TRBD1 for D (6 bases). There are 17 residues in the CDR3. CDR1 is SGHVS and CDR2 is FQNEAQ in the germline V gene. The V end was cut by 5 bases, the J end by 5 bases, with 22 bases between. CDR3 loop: CASSLGVGKPGDNEQFF. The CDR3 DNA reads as TGTGCCAGCAGCCTTGGAGTGGGGAAACCAGGGGACAATGAGCAGTTCTTC.

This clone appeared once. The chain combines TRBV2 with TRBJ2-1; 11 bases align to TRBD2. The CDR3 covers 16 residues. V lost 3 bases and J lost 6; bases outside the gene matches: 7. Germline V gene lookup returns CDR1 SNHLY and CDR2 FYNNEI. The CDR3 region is CASSDLTSGDPNEQFF. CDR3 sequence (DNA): TGTGCCAGCAGTGACTTGACTAGCGGGGACCCCAATGAGCAGTTCTTC.

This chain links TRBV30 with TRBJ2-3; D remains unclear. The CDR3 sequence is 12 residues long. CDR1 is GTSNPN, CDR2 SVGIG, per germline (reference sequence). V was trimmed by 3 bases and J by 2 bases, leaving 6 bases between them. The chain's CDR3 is CAWSLNTDTQYF. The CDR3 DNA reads TGTGCCTGGAGCCTAAACACAGATACGCAGTATTTT.

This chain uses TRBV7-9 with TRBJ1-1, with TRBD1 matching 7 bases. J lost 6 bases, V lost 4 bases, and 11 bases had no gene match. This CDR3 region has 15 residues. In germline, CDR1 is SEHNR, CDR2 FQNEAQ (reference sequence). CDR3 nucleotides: TGTGCCAGCAGCTGGCCTGAGGGACAGAGCGCTGAAGCTTTCTTT. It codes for CASSWPEGQSAEAFF.

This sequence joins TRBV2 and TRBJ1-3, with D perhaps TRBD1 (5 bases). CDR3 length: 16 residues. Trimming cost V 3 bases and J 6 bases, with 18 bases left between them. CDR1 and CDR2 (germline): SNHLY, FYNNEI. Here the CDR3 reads CASSDPGGGNENTIYF. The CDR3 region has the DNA TGTGCCAGCAGTGATCCCGGGGGAGGGAACGAAAACACCATATATTTT.

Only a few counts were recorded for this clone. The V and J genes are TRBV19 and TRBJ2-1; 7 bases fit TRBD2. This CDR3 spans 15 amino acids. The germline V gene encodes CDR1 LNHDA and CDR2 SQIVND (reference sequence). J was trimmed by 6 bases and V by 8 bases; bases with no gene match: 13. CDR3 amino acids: CASQPRRLASNEQFF. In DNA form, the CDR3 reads TGTGCCAGTCAACCGAGGCGACTAGCATCCAATGAGCAGTTCTTC.

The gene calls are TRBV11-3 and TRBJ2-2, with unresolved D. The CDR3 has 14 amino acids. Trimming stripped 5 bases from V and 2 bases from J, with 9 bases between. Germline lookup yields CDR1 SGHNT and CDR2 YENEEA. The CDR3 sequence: CASSPIANTGELFF. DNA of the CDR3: TGTGCCAGCAGCCCGATAGCTAACACCGGGGAGCTGTTTTTT.

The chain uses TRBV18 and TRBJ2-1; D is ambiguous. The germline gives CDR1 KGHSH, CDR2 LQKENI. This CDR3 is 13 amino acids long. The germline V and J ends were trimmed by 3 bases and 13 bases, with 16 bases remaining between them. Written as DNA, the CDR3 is TGTGCCAGCTCACCCACGGACGGGCCCTACCAGTTCTTC. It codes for CASSPTDGPYQFF.

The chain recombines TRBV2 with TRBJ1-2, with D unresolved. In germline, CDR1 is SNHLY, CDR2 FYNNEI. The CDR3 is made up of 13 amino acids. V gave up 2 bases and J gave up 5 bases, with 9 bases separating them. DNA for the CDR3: TGTGCCAGCAGTGAACTGGTTTCTTATGGCTACACCTTC. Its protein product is CASSELVSYGYTF.

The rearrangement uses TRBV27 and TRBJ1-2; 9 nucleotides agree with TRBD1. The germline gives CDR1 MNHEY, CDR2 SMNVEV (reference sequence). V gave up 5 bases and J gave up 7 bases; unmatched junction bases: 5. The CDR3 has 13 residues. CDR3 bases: TGTGCCAGCAGTCTCGGGACAGGGTTTGGCTACACCTTC. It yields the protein CASSLGTGFGYTF.

As DNA, the CDR3 is TGTGCCAGCAGCCTACGTCAAACAGAAAAACTGTTTTTT. Protein product: CASSLRQTEKLFF. V gene TRBV5-8 combines with J gene TRBJ1-4; D is ambiguous. Trimming cost V 4 bases and J 8 bases, with 12 bases left between them. Germline-derived CDR1 and CDR2 are SGHTS and YDEGEE. The CDR3 has 13 amino acids.